This T cell receptor (beta chain) is drawn from a study of PD-1 blockade in classical Hodgkin lymphoma (dated by TCRdb to the early 2020s). Describing the broader study: Nivolumab dosing was 3 mg/kg intravenously every 2 weeks, continuing until either disease progression or unacceptable toxicity. The study used CyTOF and TCR beta sequencing to define a peripheral blood immune signature of response to PD-1 blockade in classical Hodgkin lymphoma.

According to the germline V gene, CDR1 reads SGHNT and CDR2 reads YENEEA. The germline ends are 19 bases apart after V is trimmed by 6 bases and J by 10 bases. The CDR3 spans 14 residues, from the cysteine through the phenylalanine. This entry keeps only the CDR3 DNA: 42 bases, framed from base 1. A remark on this clone: Its antigen remains undetermined. Base quality data are lacking; no much larger clone is found one base away.

General findings and caveats noted by the study authors: Trial patients achieving complete response had baseline diversity similar to newly diagnosed patients, whereas partial responders and progressors had significantly lower diversity. Patients starting nivolumab less than 1 year after ASCT had lower diversity and were excluded from later analyses to avoid confounding by immune reconstitution. The study was restricted to a single clinical trial cohort, and the causes of repertoire differences, possibly disease activity or prior therapy, were left undefined. Newly diagnosed patients were reported to have lower baseline TCR diversity than healthy donors, and relapsed/refractory patients were reported to have lower baseline TCR diversity still. By C4D1, a significant rise was seen in CD4+ TCR diversity but not in CD8+ TCR diversity (p=0.0027 vs p=0.16), and the rise was most apparent among complete responders (p=0.02).

Genomic DNA was isolated using the Qiagen DNeasy kit from unsorted PBMCs as well as from negatively selected CD4+ and CD8+ fractions. TCR beta CDR3 regions were amplified by immunoSEQ multiplex PCR using primers annealing to V and J segments. A synthetic immune receptor repertoire was used to minimize amplification bias, and any residual bias was removed computationally once sequencing was done. The study's processing was this. Custom Python scripts were used to quantify repertoire diversity as the Shannon entropy index. Unsorted, CD4+ and CD8+ repertoires were analyzed separately, except in combined analyses where CD4+ and CD8+ sequences were merged in silico. A clone was considered expanded if an increase in frequency of at least 2-fold after treatment relative to C1D1 was found, and a pseudocount of 0.5 was applied to clones undetected at baseline. Singleton clones were defined as clones with 0 or 1 copy at C1D1, and non-singleton clones were defined as clones with 2 or more copies. Clones expanded in unsorted samples were assigned a CD4+, CD8+ or unknown annotation through matching of protein sequences in sorted samples from the same patient. Wilcoxon tests on paired samples were used to test changes in diversity from C1D1 to C4D1. TCRdb obtained this table from immuneACCESS and retained in-frame rearrangements with V and J assigned. These tables miss some clones; where compared with another copy, unresolved V genes account for less than half of the shortfall, and the remainder is unexplained. The V and J calls and clone size were taken over from that table, and D and trimming were inferred from the DNA. The table for this sample lists about 110,000 clones; roughly nine tenths of them were counted only once. The ten most abundant clones make up around 20% of the sample.

The meaning of the sample's time point label: cycle 4 day 1 (C4D1), after six to seven weeks of nivolumab. Every trial patient had relapsed following autologous stem cell transplantation, and prior brentuximab vedotin exposure was what differed among cohorts A, B and C. The trial cohort included around 56 patients with relapsed/refractory classical Hodgkin lymphoma, and each patient had a best overall response of complete response, partial response or progressive disease. In the multi-cohort phase II CheckMate 205 trial, trial patients received single-agent nivolumab. An independent review committee assessed best overall response using the 2007 International Working Group response criteria. Trial PBMCs were obtained immediately prior to nivolumab initiation (C1D1) and on therapy at cycle 2 day 1 and cycle 4 day 1. Peripheral blood was collected in 8 mL Vacutainer Cell Preparation Tubes, from which PBMCs were isolated by centrifugation and then cryopreserved.

The chain is encoded by TRBV11-3 joined to TRBJ2-1; TRBD2 could be the D gene, as 6 bases match. The sequence was obtained from a human donor with classical Hodgkin lymphoma. The sequences come from peripheral blood mononuclear cells (PBMCs), collected before the fourth cycle of nivolumab. Read as DNA, the sequence is TGTGCCAGCAGGGGGGTAGCGGCCGATGGAGAGCAGTTCTTC. Protein translation: CASRGVAADGEQFF. The entire variable domain, with the stretches around the CDR3 drawn from the reference TRBV11-3 and TRBJ2-1 proteins, is EAGVVQSPRYKIIEKKQPVAFWCNPISGHNTLYWYLQNLGQGPELLIRYENEEAVDDSQLPKDRFSAERLKGVDSTLKIQPAELGDSAVYLCASRGVAADGEQFFGPGTRLTVL.